What follows is one T cell receptor (beta chain) and its context. The data originate from a study of cytomegalovirus exposure and HLA in healthy donors. The PCR made use of 60 Vbeta and 13 Jbeta primers. TCRdb's copy holds only in-frame clones and misses some; the assay was immunoSEQ multiplex PCR. Here the sample spans about 200,000 clones, 82% being singletons. Germline-derived CDR1 and CDR2 are SGHTA and FQGNSA. The junction had 14 bases not matched to a gene; V was cut back by 5 bases and J by 8 bases. The CDR3 is 16 residues long. The origin of this receptor is a woman aged 50 to 60 in good health and CMV-seropositive. This rearrangement joins TRBV7-2 to TRBJ2-3; 9 nucleotides line up with TRBD1. What was sequenced was PBMCs. The DNA for the CDR3 is TGTGCCAGCAGCCGAACCGTTGACAGGGGGGGAGGTACGCAGTATTTT. This codes for CASSRTVDRGGGTQYF.